These T cell receptor beta chains were read from a single sample in a study of cytomegalovirus exposure and HLA in healthy donors. The protocol was immunoSEQ multiplex PCR, while the TCRdb copy is restricted to in-frame clones and leaves out a portion. Here the sample spans fewer than 200,000 clones, 55% to 75% being singletons. Sequenced material: PBMCs. The receptors derive from a human donor in good health. The CDR3 runs from the conserved cysteine through the conserved F or W. D genes are given only for firm matches. Some rows have no size entry. The others give once, few or many, or a class for an expanded clone.

>TRBJ1-1|TRBV7-8|-|14|-
TGTGCCAGCAGCTTGGCAGAAATTAACACTGAAGCTTTCTTT
CASSLAEINTEAFF
>TRBJ1-1|TRBV6-1|TRBD1|15|-
TGTGCCAGCTCCGGACAGGGGGCATCGGACACTGAAGCTTTCTTT
CASSGQGASDTEAFF
>TRBJ1-2|TRBV27|TRBD1|15|-
TGTGCCAGCAGTCCTCGGACAGGGGGCGTCTATGGCTACACCTTC
CASSPRTGGVYGYTF
>TRBJ2-7|TRBV18|-|13|-
TGTGCCAGCTCACCAGGGGCTAGCGCCGAGCAGTACTTC
CASSPGASAEQYF
>TRBJ2-3|TRBV27|-|16|few
TGTGCCAGCAGTCCACTCAAGGCGGGGAAGACAGATACGCAGTATTTT
CASSPLKAGKTDTQYF
>TRBJ1-2|TRBV5-1|-|13|-
TGCGCCAGCAGGCTGGACAGCTACTATGGCTACACCTTC
CASRLDSYYGYTF
>TRBJ1-5|TRBV2|-|15|few
TGTGCCAGCGTGGAGGAGGGGAGAGGCAATCAGCCCCAGCATTTT
CASVEEGRGNQPQHF
>TRBJ2-3|TRBV27|TRBD1|18|-
TGTGCCAGCAGTTACAAACCCCCCGGGACAGGGGGCCCAGATACGCAGTATTTT
CASSYKPPGTGGPDTQYF
>TRBJ1-2|TRBV15|TRBD1|14|-
TGTGCCACCAGCAGAGGGACAGGGAACTATGGCTACACCTTC
CATSRGTGNYGYTF
>TRBJ1-5|TRBV6-6|-|15|-
TGTGCCAGCAGCCTACAGGGTTATAGCAATCAGCCCCAGCATTTT
CASSLQGYSNQPQHF
>TRBJ2-5|TRBV4-1|-|15|-
TGCGCCAGCAGCCAAGTAGGAGGAATTCAAGAGACCCAGTACTTC
CASSQVGGIQETQYF
>TRBJ2-5|TRBV7-2|-|15|-
TGTGCCAGCAGCTTAGGGTCCGTGGGGCGGGAGACCCAGTACTTC
CASSLGSVGRETQYF
>TRBJ2-7|TRBV2|-|12|-
TGTGCCAGCAGTGAACAGAACTACGAGCAGTACTTC
CASSEQNYEQYF
>TRBJ2-3|TRBV5-1|-|13|-
TGCGCCAGCAGTCCTGGGGGGACAGATACGCAGTATTTT
CASSPGGTDTQYF
>TRBJ2-1|TRBV6-5|-|14|-
TGTGCCAGCGGGGACGGGGGGCCCTACAATGAGCAGTTCTTC
CASGDGGPYNEQFF
>TRBJ1-1|TRBV6-1|-|14|-
TGTGCCAGCATGCAGGGTTTTTTGAACACTGAAGCTTTCTTT
CASMQGFLNTEAFF
>TRBJ2-5|TRBV7-3|-|15|-
TGTGCCAGCAGCTGGCAGGGAGGCGGCCAAGAGACCCAGTACTTC
CASSWQGGGQETQYF
>TRBJ2-2|TRBV7-9|TRBD2|18|-
TGTGCCAGCAGCTTAGTACTAGCGGGGACCCTAAACACCGGGGAGCTGTTTTTT
CASSLVLAGTLNTGELFF
>TRBJ2-3|TRBV6-5|TRBD2|14|-
TGTGCCAGCAGTCTAGCGGGGGGAGGGGATACGCAGTATTTT
CASSLAGGGDTQYF
>TRBJ2-5|TRBV5-1|TRBD2|14|-
TGCGCCAGCAGCTTGGCGGGGGGCCAAGAGACCCAGTACTTC
CASSLAGGQETQYF
>TRBJ2-5|TRBV5-1|TRBD2|16|-
TGCGCCAGCAGCTCGGGACTAGCGGGGGAACAAGAGACCCAGTACTTC
CASSSGLAGEQETQYF
>TRBJ2-1|TRBV4-2|-|15|-
TGTGCCAGCAGCCAAGAACCGGGGGTTTACAATGAGCAGTTCTTC
CASSQEPGVYNEQFF
>TRBJ1-6|TRBV19|-|13|-
TGTGCCAGTAGTATGAGAGGACAGAAACCCCTCCACTTT
CASSMRGQKPLHF
>TRBJ1-6|TRBV5-1|TRBD1|15|-
TGCGCCAGCAGCGTGGAACAGGGGATGAATTCACCCCTCCACTTT
CASSVEQGMNSPLHF
>TRBJ1-2|TRBV19|-|13|-
TGTGCCAGTAGTATAGGGGGGGGTTATGGCTACACCTTC
CASSIGGGYGYTF
>TRBJ2-7|TRBV6-1|-|13|-
TGTGCCAGCAGTGAAACAGGAAGTTACGAGCAGTACTTC
CASSETGSYEQYF
>TRBJ1-6|TRBV5-4|TRBD1|14|-
TGTGCCAGCAGCTTGGGGACAGGCCGTTCACCCCTCCACTTT
CASSLGTGRSPLHF
>TRBJ2-2|TRBV20-1|-|11|-
TGCAGTGCTAACGGGGCCGGGGAGCTGTTTTTT
CSANGAGELFF